This TCR beta chain is drawn from a study of T cells in Graves' hyperthyroidism and ophthalmopathy. The CDR3 runs to 12 residues. The ends lost 5 bases at V and 6 bases at J; junction bases unmatched: 3. The V gene's germline CDR1 is MNHEY and CDR2 SMNVEV (reference sequence). RNA transcripts served as the template for amplifying TCR beta CDR3 regions. A set of HTBI primers served as the primers for a first-round RT-PCR of the TCR CDR3. TCRdb called the multiplex PCR reads again in MiXCR, with one record for every CDR3 protein. The repertoire has 40,000 to 65,000 distinct CDR3 sequences, less than 60% of them found once; the top ten carry roughly 10%. From 10 ml of fresh peripheral blood, PBMCs were isolated. This clonotype was counted at least ten times.

Sequencing used blood. The TCR sequence derives from a woman aged 45 to 65 with Graves' ophthalmopathy. V usage is TRBV27 and J usage is TRBJ1-2; the match to TRBD1 covers 7 bases. The CDR3 is CASSQGVDGYTF. CDR3 DNA: TGTGCCAGCAGTCAGGGGGTGGATGGCTACACCTTC.